The T cell receptor (beta chain) described here comes from a study of T cell repertoires in cytomegalovirus infection. Study background: Through public TCR beta signatures, both CMV infection and matching HLA type were indicated.

Regarding the study as a whole: Dominant in the ex vivo response were TCR beta clonotypes restricted by HLA-C and specific for CMV. Cumulated frequencies of public TCR beta families served to identify carriers of CMV plus the relevant HLA.

As regards this clonotype: What it binds is unknown.

Each CDR3 protein gets one entry after TCRdb re-called the reads with MiXCR. The data hold roughly 140,000 distinct CDR3 sequences, with 20% to 30% observed a single time. Trimming removed 0 bases at V and 9 bases at J, with 13 bases between. Germline assignment: CDR1 SGHKS and CDR2 YYEKEE (reference sequence). This CDR3 comprises 14 residues. The chain combines TRBV5-5 with TRBJ2-4; tentatively, D is TRBD1 (6 bases). The clonotype originates from a human donor in good health (CMV status not recorded). Some clones in this sample may be carry-over from other donors' samples. Sequences were obtained from PBMCs. The CDR3 DNA follows: TGTGCCAGCAGCTTGGTGGCAGGGGTTGGCATTCAGTACTTC. Protein: CASSLVAGVGIQYF.